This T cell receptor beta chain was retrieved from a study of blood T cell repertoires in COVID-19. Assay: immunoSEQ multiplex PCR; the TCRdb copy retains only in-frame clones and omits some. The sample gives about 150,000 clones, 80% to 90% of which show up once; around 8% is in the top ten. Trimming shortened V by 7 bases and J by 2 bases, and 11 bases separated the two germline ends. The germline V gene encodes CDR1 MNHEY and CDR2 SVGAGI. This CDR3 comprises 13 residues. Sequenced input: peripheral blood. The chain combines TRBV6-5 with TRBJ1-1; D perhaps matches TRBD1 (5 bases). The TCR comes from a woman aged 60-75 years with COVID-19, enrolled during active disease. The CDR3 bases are TGTGCCAGCAATGGGGCGGGAAACACTGAAGCTTTCTTT. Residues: CASNGAGNTEAFF.